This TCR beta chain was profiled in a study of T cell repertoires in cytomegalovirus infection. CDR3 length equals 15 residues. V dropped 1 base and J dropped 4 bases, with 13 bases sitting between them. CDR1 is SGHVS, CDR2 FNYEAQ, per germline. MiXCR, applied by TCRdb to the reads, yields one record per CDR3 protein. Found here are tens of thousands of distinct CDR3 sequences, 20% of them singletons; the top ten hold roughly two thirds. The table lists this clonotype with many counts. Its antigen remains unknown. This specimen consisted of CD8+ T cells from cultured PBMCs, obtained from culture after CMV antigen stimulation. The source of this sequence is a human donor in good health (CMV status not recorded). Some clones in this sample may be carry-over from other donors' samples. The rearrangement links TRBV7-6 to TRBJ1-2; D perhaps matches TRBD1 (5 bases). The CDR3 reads CASSLDGQGGYGYTF. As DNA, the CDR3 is TGTGCCAGCAGCTTAGACGGGCAGGGCGGCTATGGCTACACCTTC. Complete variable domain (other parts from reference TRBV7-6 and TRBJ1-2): GAGVSQSPRYKVTKRGQDVALRCDPISGHVSLYWYRQALGQGPEFLTYFNYEAQQDKSGLPNDRFSAERPEGSISTLTIQRTEQRDSAMYRCASSLDGQGGYGYTFGSGTRLTVV.